Listed below are T cell receptor beta chains from one sample, sequenced in a study of T cells in Graves' hyperthyroidism and ophthalmopathy. TCRdb processed the multiplex PCR reads anew with MiXCR; each CDR3 protein has one entry. The data show roughly 420,000 distinct CDR3 sequences, 12% to 15% seen once. The specimen was blood. The receptors were sampled from a woman aged 18-30 years with Graves' hyperthyroidism. Each CDR3 is given with its conserved first and last residue. The D gene is left open where the match is weak. Not all rows give a size; the values are once, few, many and, for expanded clones, a class.

clone size	V gene	J gene	D gene	CDR3 DNA	CDR3 protein
-	TRBV7-2	TRBJ1-5	-	TGTGCCAGCAGCTTTACCGGGACGGGGGGCCAGCCCCAGCATTTT	CASSFTGTGGQPQHF
-	TRBV18	TRBJ2-3	-	TGTGCCAGCTCACCACCGTTCGGCGGGAAGAATACGCAGTATTTT	CASSPPFGGKNTQYF
-	TRBV6-1	TRBJ2-7	TRBD2	TGTGCCAGCGTCCGGAGCGGGAGCTACGAGCAGTACTTC	CASVRSGSYEQYF
few	TRBV6-2/TRBV6-3	TRBJ2-7	TRBD2	TGTGCCAGCACAGAAGAAGGAGCGGGGGCCTACGAGCAGTACTTC	CASTEEGAGAYEQYF
many	TRBV7-9	TRBJ2-5	-	TGTGCCAGCAGCTTAGCGGGGGCAGGAAAAGAGACCCAGTACTTC	CASSLAGAGKETQYF
-	TRBV7-9	TRBJ2-7	-	TGTGCCAGCTCCCCCAAGGGCTCCTACGAGCAGTACTTC	CASSPKGSYEQYF
many	TRBV20-1	TRBJ2-5	TRBD1	TGCAGTGCTAGAGATCCTTCGGGACAGGCCCAACAAGAGACCCAGTACTTC	CSARDPSGQAQQETQYF
-	TRBV20-1	TRBJ2-7	-	TGCAGTGCTAGCCGGGCCCACTACGAGCAGTACTTC	CSASRAHYEQYF
-	TRBV6-1	TRBJ2-1	-	TGTGCCAGCGGCGAGTTCATTACGAGCTCCTACAATGAGCAGTTCTTC	CASGEFITSSYNEQFF
many	TRBV30	TRBJ1-5	-	TGTGCCTGGAGTGGGGGGCTGAGCAATCAGCCCCAGCATTTT	CAWSGGLSNQPQHF
-	TRBV6-1	TRBJ2-7	-	TGTGCCAGCAGTCTCGTTGATGAGCAGTACTTC	CASSLVDEQYF
few	TRBV27	TRBJ2-7	-	TGTGCCAGCAGCCCGACTCCGGCAGGTTCTTACGAGCAGTACTTC	CASSPTPAGSYEQYF
many	TRBV7-2	TRBJ2-7	-	TGTGCCAGCAGCTTAGTTACTAGCAGCTACGAGCAGTACTTC	CASSLVTSSYEQYF
few	TRBV15	TRBJ2-1	-	TGTGCCACCAGCAGAGTTGTCAATGAGCAGTTCTTC	CATSRVVNEQFF
many	TRBV12-3/TRBV12-4	TRBJ1-1	-	TGTGCCAGCAGTTTAGAGCACATCGAAGCTTTCTTT	CASSLEHIEAFF
many	TRBV9	TRBJ2-7	TRBD1	TGTGCCAGCAGCGTAGGACCGGGACAGGCCCCTCCCTACGAGCAGTACTTC	CASSVGPGQAPPYEQYF
many	TRBV3-1	TRBJ2-5	-	TGTGCCAGCAGCCAATCAGGGTGGGGAGAGACCCAGTACTTC	CASSQSGWGETQYF
many	TRBV6-1	TRBJ2-1	TRBD1	TGTGCCAGCAGCGGGGTGACAGGGGGCGCGGGTGAGCAGTTCTTC	CASSGVTGGAGEQFF
many	TRBV7-2	TRBJ2-1	-	TGTGCCAGCAGCTCCCGACTAGGGGTTTACAATGAGCAGTTCTTC	CASSSRLGVYNEQFF
many	TRBV15	TRBJ2-7	-	TGTGCCACCAGCAGGGGGAACTCCTACGAGCAGTACTTC	CATSRGNSYEQYF
few	TRBV28	TRBJ2-7	-	TGTGCCAGCAGCCCGGGACTGCACTACGAGCAGTACTTC	CASSPGLHYEQYF
many	TRBV12-3/TRBV12-4	TRBJ1-1	-	TGTGCCAGCAGCTACGGACAGATTGAAGCTTTCTTT	CASSYGQIEAFF
few	TRBV5-6	TRBJ1-2	-	TGTGCCAGCAGCTTGGACAGGGAGGCCTATGGCTACACCTTC	CASSLDREAYGYTF
-	TRBV9	TRBJ1-6	-	TGTGCCAGCAGCGTAGACAGGAATTCACCCCTCCACTTT	CASSVDRNSPLHF
-	TRBV27	TRBJ2-7	TRBD1	TGTGCCAGCAGTCCAAAGACAGGGACCTCCTACGAGCGGTACTTC	CASSPKTGTSYERYF
-	TRBV5-5	TRBJ2-2	-	TGTGCCAGCAGTCTACATCACACCGGGGAGCTGTTTTTT	CASSLHHTGELFF
-	TRBV6-5	TRBJ2-2	TRBD2	TGTGCCAGCAGTTACGGGCTAGCGGGAGTGGGAACCGGGGAGCTGTTTTTT	CASSYGLAGVGTGELFF
many	TRBV20-1	TRBJ1-2	-	TGCAGTGCCCCCCTTAGGAGTAAATCTAACTATGGCTACACCTTC	CSAPLRSKSNYGYTF
few	TRBV7-2	TRBJ2-1	-	TGTGCCAGCAGCCGGTCCCATGAGCAGTTCTTC	CASSRSHEQFF
many	TRBV29-1	TRBJ2-1	TRBD2	TGCAGCGTTGGGGACGCGGGAGGTAGAGGGGTGGTGGTCAATGAGCAGTTCTTC	CSVGDAGGRGVVVNEQFF
many	TRBV2	TRBJ1-5	-	TGTGCCAGCAGTGAAAGGCAGGGAGGGAATCAGCCCCAGCATTTT	CASSERQGGNQPQHF
few	TRBV20-1	TRBJ1-5	-	TGCAGTGCTAGAAGGACGGGTGATCAGCCCCAGCATTTT	CSARRTGDQPQHF
few	TRBV13	TRBJ2-7	TRBD2	TGTGCCAGCAGCTTAGCTAGCGGGAGCTACCCCTACGAGCAGTACTTC	CASSLASGSYPYEQYF
few	TRBV2	TRBJ2-1	TRBD2	TGTGCCAGCAATTCCCAGGGACTAGCGGGTGCCAATGAGCAGTTCTTC	CASNSQGLAGANEQFF
many	TRBV20-1	TRBJ1-5	-	TGCAGTGCTGGGGCAGGGGGCAATCAGCCCCAGCATTTT	CSAGAGGNQPQHF
many	TRBV12-3/TRBV12-4	TRBJ1-6	-	TGTGCCAGCAGCTATGACAGGCCAAGGAATTCACCCCTCCACTTT	CASSYDRPRNSPLHF
-	TRBV6-4	TRBJ2-1	TRBD2	TGTGCCAGCAGTGCGAGAGCGGGAGCCTCGAATGAGCAGTTCTTC	CASSARAGASNEQFF